This T cell receptor (beta chain) was retrieved from a study of blood T cell repertoires in COVID-19. How the authors handled the data: It was from reference gene primer amplification that nucleated cell counts were estimated. TCRdb's copy holds only in-frame clones and misses some; the assay was immunoSEQ multiplex PCR. Clonal size and the V and J genes are those of that table, whereas D and trimming came from the DNA. The sample has 200,000 to 250,000 clones; nearly 90% are singletons. Trimming shortened V by 0 bases and J by 8 bases, and 14 bases separated the two germline ends. The CDR3 totals 15 residues. Germline values: CDR1 SGDLS, CDR2 YYNGEE.

Material: peripheral blood. The sequence was collected from a woman between 18 and 30 years old who had recovered from COVID-19. The chain links TRBV9 to TRBJ1-4; D remains unclear. The CDR3 sequence is CASSVDRGGREKLFF. The CDR3 coding sequence is TGTGCCAGCAGCGTAGATCGGGGTGGAAGGGAAAAACTGTTTTTT.